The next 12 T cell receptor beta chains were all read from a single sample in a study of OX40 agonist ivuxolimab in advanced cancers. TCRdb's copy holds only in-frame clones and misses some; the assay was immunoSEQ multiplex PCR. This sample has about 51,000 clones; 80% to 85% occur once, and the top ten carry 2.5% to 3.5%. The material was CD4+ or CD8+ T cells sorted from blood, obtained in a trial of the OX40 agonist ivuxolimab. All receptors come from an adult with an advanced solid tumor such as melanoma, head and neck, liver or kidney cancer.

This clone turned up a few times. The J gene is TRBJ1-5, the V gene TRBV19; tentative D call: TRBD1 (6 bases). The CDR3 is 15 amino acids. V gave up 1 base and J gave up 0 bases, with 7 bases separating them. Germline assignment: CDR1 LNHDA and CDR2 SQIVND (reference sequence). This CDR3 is CASSIAGDSNQPQHF. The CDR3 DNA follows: TGTGCCAGTAGTATAGCAGGGGATAGCAATCAGCCCCAGCATTTT.

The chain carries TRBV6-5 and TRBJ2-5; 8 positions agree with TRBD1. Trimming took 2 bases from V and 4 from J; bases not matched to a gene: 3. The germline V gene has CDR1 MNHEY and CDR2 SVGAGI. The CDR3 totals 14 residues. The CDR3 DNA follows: TGTGCCAGCAGTTACACACAGGGGGGAGAGACCCAGTACTTC. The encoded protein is CASSYTQGGETQYF.

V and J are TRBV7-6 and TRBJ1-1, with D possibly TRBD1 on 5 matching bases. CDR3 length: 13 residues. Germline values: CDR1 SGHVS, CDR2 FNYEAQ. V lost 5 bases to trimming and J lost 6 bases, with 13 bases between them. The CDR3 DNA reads TGTGCCAGCAGCGGGGCAGGGTCGCCTGAAGCTTTCTTT. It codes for CASSGAGSPEAFF.

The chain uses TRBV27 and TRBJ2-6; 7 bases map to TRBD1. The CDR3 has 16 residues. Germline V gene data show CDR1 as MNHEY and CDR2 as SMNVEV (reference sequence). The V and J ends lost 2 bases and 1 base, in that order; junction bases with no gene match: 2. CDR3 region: CASSLRGQSGANVLTF. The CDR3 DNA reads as TGTGCCAGCAGTTTAAGGGGACAGTCTGGGGCCAACGTCCTGACTTTC.

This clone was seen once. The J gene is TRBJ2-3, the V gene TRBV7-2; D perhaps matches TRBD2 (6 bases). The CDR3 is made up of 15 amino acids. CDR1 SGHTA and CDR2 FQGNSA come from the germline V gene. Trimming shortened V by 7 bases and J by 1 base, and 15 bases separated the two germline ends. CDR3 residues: CASNRAGHRTDTQYF. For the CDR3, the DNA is TGTGCCAGCAACCGAGCGGGTCACCGCACAGATACGCAGTATTTT.

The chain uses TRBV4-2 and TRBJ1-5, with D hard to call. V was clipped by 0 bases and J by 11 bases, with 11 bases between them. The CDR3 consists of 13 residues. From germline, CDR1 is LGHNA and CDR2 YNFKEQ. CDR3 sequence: CASSQEVRSSQHF. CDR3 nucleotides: TGTGCCAGCAGCCAAGAAGTTAGGTCGTCCCAGCATTTT.

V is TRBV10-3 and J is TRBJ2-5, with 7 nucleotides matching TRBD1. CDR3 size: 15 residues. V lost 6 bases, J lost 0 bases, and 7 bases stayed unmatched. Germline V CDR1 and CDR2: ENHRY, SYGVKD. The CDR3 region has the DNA TGTGCCATCAGAAGACAGGGAGCACACCAAGAGACCCAGTACTTC. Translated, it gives CAIRRQGAHQETQYF.

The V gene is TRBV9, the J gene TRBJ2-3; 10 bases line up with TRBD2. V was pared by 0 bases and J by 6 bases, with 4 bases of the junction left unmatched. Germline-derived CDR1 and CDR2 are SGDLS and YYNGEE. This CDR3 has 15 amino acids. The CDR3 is CASSVERGGRDTQYF. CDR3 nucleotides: TGTGCCAGCAGCGTAGAGCGGGGGGGCCGCGATACGCAGTATTTT.

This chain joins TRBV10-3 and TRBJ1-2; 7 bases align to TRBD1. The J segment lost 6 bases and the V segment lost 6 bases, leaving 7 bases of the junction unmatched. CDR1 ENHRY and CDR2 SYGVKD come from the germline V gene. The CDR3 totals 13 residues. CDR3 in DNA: TGTGCCATCAGCACTACAGGGGAGGATGGCTACACCTTC. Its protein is CAISTTGEDGYTF.

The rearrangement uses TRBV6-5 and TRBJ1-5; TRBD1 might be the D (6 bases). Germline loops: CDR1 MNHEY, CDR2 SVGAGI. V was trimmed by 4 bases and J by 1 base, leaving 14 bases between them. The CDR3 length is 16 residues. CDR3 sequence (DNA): TGTGCCAGCAGTTCACGAGGGGGGGGAAGCAATCAGCCCCAGCATTTT. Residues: CASSSRGGGSNQPQHF.

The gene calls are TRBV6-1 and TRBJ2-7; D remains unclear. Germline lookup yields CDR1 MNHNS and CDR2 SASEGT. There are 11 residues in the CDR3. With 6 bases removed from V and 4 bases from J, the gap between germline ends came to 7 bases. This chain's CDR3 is CASRAVYEQYF. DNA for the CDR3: TGTGCCAGCAGGGCGGTTTACGAGCAGTACTTC.

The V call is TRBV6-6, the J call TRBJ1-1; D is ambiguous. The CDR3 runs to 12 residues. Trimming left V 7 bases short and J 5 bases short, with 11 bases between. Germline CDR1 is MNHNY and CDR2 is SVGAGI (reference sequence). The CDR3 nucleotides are TGTGCCAGCAACCTATTGGGGACTGAAGCTTTCTTT. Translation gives CASNLLGTEAFF.